The T cell receptor beta chain under discussion was sequenced for a study of CD8 T cells in Susac syndrome. Study-level points and caveats: The number of individuals included in the study's TCR sequencing and HLA analysis was acknowledged as relatively small.

Note on this clonotype: Its antigen is not known.

V was cut by 6 bases and J by 1 base, with 6 bases left in between. This CDR3 has 12 amino acids. Germline CDR1 is KGHSH and CDR2 is LQKENI. Treatment-naive patients with stable or active relapsing-remitting disease were the multiple sclerosis controls. Purification of the CD8+ and CD4+ T cells relied on negative isolation, and TEMRA cells underwent FACS enrichment. When the RNA was reverse transcribed, random hexamers were used with an input of about 0.45 to 1 ug. One entry per CDR3 protein, called by TCRdb with MiXCR from the immunoSEQ multiplex PCR reads. The table has some 190,000 distinct CDR3 sequences, roughly 95% seen once.

Sequencing was performed on CD4+ T cells from PBMCs. The chain combines TRBV18 with TRBJ1-1; D uncertain. This clonotype was sampled from a human donor with multiple sclerosis. This CDR3 reads CASSGENTEAFF. The DNA of the CDR3 is TGTGCCAGCTCTGGGGAGAACACTGAAGCTTTCTTT.